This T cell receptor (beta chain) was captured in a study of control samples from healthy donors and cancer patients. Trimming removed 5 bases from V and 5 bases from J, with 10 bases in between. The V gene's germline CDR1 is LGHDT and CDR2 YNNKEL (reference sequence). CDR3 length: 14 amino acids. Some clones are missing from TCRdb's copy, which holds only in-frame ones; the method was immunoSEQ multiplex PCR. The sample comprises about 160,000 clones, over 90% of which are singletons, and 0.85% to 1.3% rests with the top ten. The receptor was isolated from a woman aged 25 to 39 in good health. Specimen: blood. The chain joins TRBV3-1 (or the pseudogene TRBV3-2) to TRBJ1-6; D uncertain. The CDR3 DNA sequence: TGTGCCAGCAGCGACACTAGACATAATTCACCCCTCCACTTT. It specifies CASSDTRHNSPLHF.